The sample holds one count of the clone carrying this TCR beta chain. Its matching antigen is unknown. The assay was carried out at the deep level. In the original workflow: Filtering of immunoSEQ junctional sequences could not match full-length read filtering. Sequencing used immunoSEQ multiplex PCR; TCRdb keeps in-frame clones, though not all of them. That table furnishes V, J and clone size, whereas the DNA furnished D and trimming. There are a few million clones in the sample; under 95% occur only once, and 0.37% lies in the top ten. Donors, healthy HIV-negative adults, lacked recent acute infections or vaccinations. The data belong to a study of shared clonotypes between healthy human individuals. Study-level results: Naive CD4 clonotypes were shared across a handful of donors at about 5.2%.

Trimming stripped 6 bases from V and 0 bases from J, with 5 bases between. Germline lookup yields CDR1 MNHEY and CDR2 SMNVEV (reference sequence). The CDR3 has 12 residues. The TCR originated in a man aged 18-30 years in good health. Some clones in this sample may be carry-over from other donors' samples. Sequenced: naive CD4+ T cells from PBMCs. Sample subset: CD45RA+ positively selected. V and J are TRBV27 and TRBJ1-1, with D unresolved. The CDR3 sequence: CASRAMNTEAFF. The CDR3 region has the DNA TGTGCCAGCAGGGCCATGAACACTGAAGCTTTCTTT.